The 3 T cell receptor beta chains below were found in one sample sequenced in a study of somatic mutations in cytotoxic T cells in rheumatoid arthritis. The repertoire was sequenced with immunoSEQ multiplex PCR; TCRdb's copy has only in-frame clones and lacks some. The repertoire has more than 11,000 clones, 74% of them found once; the top ten carry over 25%. Specimen: CD8+ T cells sorted from blood. These receptor sequences come from an adult with rheumatoid arthritis.

This rearrangement joins TRBV30 to TRBJ1-1; D is unresolved. Trimming shortened V by 4 bases and J by 2 bases, and 11 bases separated the two germline ends. CDR1 and CDR2 (germline): GTSNPN, SVGIG (reference sequence). The length of the CDR3 is 13 residues. CDR3 DNA: TGTGCCTGGAATATTCAGGATAACACTGAAGCTTTCTTT. Residues: CAWNIQDNTEAFF.

The chain is built from TRBV19 and TRBJ2-3; 7 nucleotides line up with TRBD2. This CDR3 has 16 residues. The germline gives CDR1 LNHDA, CDR2 SQIVND (reference sequence). With 3 bases clipped from V and 0 bases from J, the junction kept 6 bases outside the gene matches. CDR3 DNA sequence: TGTGCCAGTAGTATTCAAGACGGGGGGAGCACAGATACGCAGTATTTT. Its protein product is CASSIQDGGSTDTQYF.

The chain is built from TRBV7-8 and TRBJ2-7, with TRBD1 as a possible D gene (6 bases). The CDR3 is made up of 16 amino acids. With 5 bases removed from V and 5 bases from J, the gap between germline ends came to 22 bases. Germline V lookup: CDR1 SGHVS, CDR2 FQNEAQ. In nucleotides, the CDR3 is TGTGCCAGCAGCCTCAGGGGCCTGGGGACCGCCAACGAGCAGTACTTC. Translation gives CASSLRGLGTANEQYF. Full variable domain (remainder filled in from reference TRBV7-8 and TRBJ2-7): GAGVSQSPRYKVAKRGQDVALRCDPISGHVSLFWYQQALGQGPEFLTYFQNEAQLDKSGLPSDRFFAERPEGSVSTLKIQRTQQEDSAVYLCASSLRGLGTANEQYFGPGTRLTVT.